These 29 T cell receptor beta chains came from one sample sequenced in a study of siplizumab effects on memory and regulatory T cells. The repertoire was sequenced with immunoSEQ multiplex PCR; TCRdb's copy has only in-frame clones and lacks some. The table lists about 48,000 clones, roughly 90% of them singletons. The sample was naive CD8+ T cells sorted from blood. The receptors stem from a human donor in good health.

This clone was detected once. The V call is TRBV6-5, the J call TRBJ2-1, with TRBD2 matching 11 bases. J gave up 5 bases and V 6 bases, and 6 bases lay outside the gene matches. Germline assignment: CDR1 MNHEY and CDR2 SVGAGI. This CDR3 has 15 amino acids. CDR3 sequence (DNA): TGTGCCAGCAGATCAGGACTAGCGGGTAACAATGAGCAGTTCTTC. Its protein is CASRSGLAGNNEQFF.

This chain connects TRBV5-1 to TRBJ1-1; 7 nucleotides line up with TRBD1. CDR3 size: 15 residues. V lost 0 bases, J lost 5 bases, and 7 bases stayed unmatched. Germline CDR1 reads SGHRS; CDR2 reads YFSETQ. The CDR3 nucleotides read TGCGCCAGCAGCTTGGCAAAGGGGGCGGGGACTGAAGCTTTCTTT. It yields the protein CASSLAKGAGTEAFF.

This CDR3 is CASSQAGQKSQQYF. The CDR3 coding sequence is TGCGCCAGCAGCCAGGCCGGACAGAAGTCTCAGCAGTACTTC. The V and J genes are TRBV4-1 and TRBJ2-7, with D possibly TRBD1 on 6 matching bases. Germline CDR1 reads MGHRA; CDR2 reads YSYEKL. This CDR3 has 14 residues. The V gene lost 3 bases and the J gene lost 8 bases, with 17 bases spanning the gap.

The rearrangement uses TRBV10-3 and TRBJ2-3; the match to TRBD2 covers 11 bases. The germline V gene has CDR1 ENHRY and CDR2 SYGVKD. The ends lost 2 bases at V and 6 bases at J; junction bases unmatched: 10. This CDR3 spans 17 amino acids. CDR3 sequence reads: CAISEIPSGRTSDTQYF. The CDR3, as DNA: TGTGCCATCAGTGAGATACCTAGCGGGAGGACCTCGGATACGCAGTATTTT.

The chain is built from TRBV27 and TRBJ2-3; D may be TRBD2 (5 bases). The length of the CDR3 is 14 residues. The V end lost 6 bases, the J end lost 2 bases, and 12 bases lay between the germline ends. Germline lookup yields CDR1 MNHEY and CDR2 SMNVEV (reference sequence). The CDR3 DNA reads as TGTGCCAGCAGACTCGGGGTTAACACAGATACGCAGTATTTT. Translated, it gives CASRLGVNTDTQYF.

This chain connects TRBV9 to TRBJ1-1, with a tentative D call TRBD1 (5 bases). The V gene's germline CDR1 is SGDLS and CDR2 YYNGEE. The CDR3 runs 16 residues. Trimming cost V 1 base and J 1 base, with 14 bases left between them. The CDR3 region is CASSVSKTGGNTEAFF. DNA of the CDR3: TGTGCCAGCAGCGTATCCAAAACCGGGGGGAACACTGAAGCTTTCTTT.

A remark on this clone: One junction end does not reproduce the germline sequence, and a read error may be involved. The V gene is TRBV7-7, the J gene TRBJ2-5; possible D gene TRBD2, 6 bases. Germline values: CDR1 SSHAT, CDR2 FNYEAQ (reference sequence). The CDR3 runs to 14 residues. CDR3 in DNA: TGTGCTAGCAGCTTAAGAGGGAGCGGGGAGACCCAGTACTTC. This sequence encodes CASSLRGSGETQYF. The complete variable domain, with remaining parts taken from reference TRBV7-7 and TRBJ2-5, reads GAGVSQSPRYKVTKRGQDVTLRCDPISSHATLYWYQQALGQGPEFLTYFNYEAQPDKSGLPSDRFSAERPEGSISTLTIQRTEQRDSAMYRCASSLRGSGETQYFGPGTRLLVL.

The CDR3 loop is CASSQGDSNQPQHF. The CDR3 DNA reads as TGTGCCAGCAGCCAGGGGGATAGCAATCAGCCCCAGCATTTT. The J gene is TRBJ1-5, the V gene TRBV4-2; maybe TRBD1 (5 bases). Germline CDR1 is LGHNA and CDR2 is YNFKEQ. Between the trimmed V and J ends, which lost 3 bases and 0 bases, there was a span of 6 bases. The CDR3 consists of 14 residues.

In this sample, this clone turned up once. CDR3 in amino acids: CASTRSGTNTEAFF. In DNA, the CDR3 is TGTGCCAGTACCCGGTCCGGGACGAACACTGAAGCTTTCTTT. V usage is TRBV19 and J usage is TRBJ1-1, with D maybe TRBD1 (5 bases). V shed 7 bases and J shed 1 base, with 13 bases lying between them. Germline CDR1 and CDR2: LNHDA and SQIVND (reference sequence). The CDR3 is 14 residues long.

V usage is TRBV10-3 and J usage is TRBJ2-3; D gene ambiguous. V was clipped by 4 bases and J by 0 bases, with 5 bases between them. In germline, CDR1 is ENHRY, CDR2 SYGVKD. CDR3 size: 13 residues. CDR3 protein: CAISGTSTDTQYF. CDR3 DNA: TGTGCCATCAGTGGGACCAGCACAGATACGCAGTATTTT.

The chain combines TRBV29-1 with TRBJ1-2; D not certain. Trimming removed 6 bases at V and 5 bases at J, with 16 bases between. CDR3 length: 13 residues. Germline-derived CDR1 and CDR2 are SQVTM and ANQGSEA. The CDR3 DNA follows: TGCAGCGTACCCCACCTAGCGGGGTATGGCTACACCTTC. It encodes CSVPHLAGYGYTF.

The rearrangement uses TRBV9 and TRBJ2-5; 11 bases are shared with TRBD1. The J call may be wrong; the DNA end is better matched by TRBJ2-7. Per the germline V gene, CDR1 is SGDLS and CDR2 is YYNGEE. This CDR3 is built from 15 residues. The CDR3 DNA sequence: TGTGCCAGCAGCCCCCGGACAGGGGGCGAATACGAGCAGTACTTC. Its protein product is CASSPRTGGEYEQYF.

The gene calls are TRBV6-6 and TRBJ1-2, with unresolved D. Trimming shortened V by 0 bases and J by 4 bases, and 12 bases separated the two germline ends. The CDR3 runs to 15 residues. Germline V gene lookup returns CDR1 MNHNY and CDR2 SVGAGI (reference sequence). The CDR3 region has the DNA TGTGCCAGCAGTTACTCGATGGGAAATCTCTATGGCTACACCTTC. Protein: CASSYSMGNLYGYTF.

The chain joins TRBV7-2 to TRBJ2-5; no clear D gene. CDR3 length equals 14 residues. CDR1 SGHTA and CDR2 FQGNSA come from the germline V gene. The V end was cut by 0 bases, the J end by 4 bases, with 9 bases between. The CDR3 DNA is TGTGCCAGCAGCTTAGCGCGAGGCGGAGAGACCCAGTACTTC. This gives the protein CASSLARGGETQYF.

The chain carries TRBV4-1 and TRBJ2-1; the D is unclear. Germline assignment: CDR1 MGHRA and CDR2 YSYEKL. The CDR3 is 13 residues long. The ends were cut back, 4 bases at V and 7 bases at J, with 11 bases in the middle. For the CDR3, the DNA is TGCGCCAGCAGCCCCCTTCTGACTAATGAGCAGTTCTTC. Amino acid sequence: CASSPLLTNEQFF.

V and J are TRBV7-6 and TRBJ2-7, with 9 bases matching TRBD2. With 5 bases clipped from V and 2 bases from J, the junction kept 4 bases outside the gene matches. This CDR3 region has 14 residues. Germline V CDR1 and CDR2: SGHVS, FNYEAQ. DNA of the CDR3: TGTGCCAGCAGCCCCCTAGCGGGGACCTACGAGCAGTACTTC. Translating gives CASSPLAGTYEQYF.

The chain recombines TRBV9 with TRBJ2-2; 11 bases are shared with TRBD2. The CDR3 totals 17 residues. The trim removed 3 bases at V and 0 bases at J, leaving 4 bases unmatched. In germline, CDR1 is SGDLS, CDR2 YYNGEE. The CDR3 coding sequence is TGTGCCAGCAGCGGAACTAGCGGGGGCGCGAACACCGGGGAGCTGTTTTTT. The encoded protein is CASSGTSGGANTGELFF.

This chain uses TRBV7-9 with TRBJ2-7; 8 positions match TRBD2. This CDR3 has 18 amino acids. The junction had 13 bases not matched to a gene; V was cut back by 3 bases and J by 0 bases. From germline, CDR1 is SEHNR and CDR2 FQNEAQ (reference sequence). The CDR3, as DNA: TGTGCCAGCAGCTTGATCTTTGGCGGGAGGCCAAGCTCCTACGAGCAGTACTTC. Translation: CASSLIFGGRPSSYEQYF.

The chain has TRBV2 and TRBJ2-7; no firm D call. Trimming pared 11 bases from V and 6 bases from J, leaving 17 bases between. This CDR3 contains 12 residues. The V gene's germline CDR1 is SNHLY and CDR2 FYNNEI. CDR3: CAWDAVQGEQYF. The CDR3 nucleotides are TGTGCCTGGGATGCGGTTCAAGGCGAGCAGTACTTC.

This rearrangement joins TRBV29-1 to TRBJ2-5, with no clear D. With 0 bases removed from V and 0 bases from J, the gap between germline ends came to 5 bases. Germline V CDR1 and CDR2: SQVTM, ANQGSEA. The CDR3 spans 13 residues. Here the CDR3 reads CSVEDTNQETQYF. Here the CDR3 DNA reads TGCAGCGTTGAAGACACAAACCAAGAGACCCAGTACTTC.

The V gene is TRBV4-1, the J gene TRBJ2-7; the D is unclear. Trimming cost V 0 bases and J 2 bases, with 5 bases left between them. Per germline, CDR1 MGHRA and CDR2 YSYEKL. CDR3 length: 13 residues. The CDR3 is CASSQDRAYEQYF. CDR3 nucleotide sequence: TGCGCCAGCAGCCAAGATAGGGCCTACGAGCAGTACTTC.

The chain couples TRBV7-9 to TRBJ1-2; the match to TRBD1 covers 7 bases. The germline CDR1 and CDR2 sequences are SEHNR and FQNEAQ (reference sequence). The J segment lost 5 bases and the V segment lost 8 bases, leaving 14 bases of the junction unmatched. The CDR3 is made up of 15 amino acids. CDR3 nucleotides: TGTGCCAGCGGCCCCAGGGGGGGCCGTTCTTATGGCTACACCTTC. As protein: CASGPRGGRSYGYTF.

The V and J genes are TRBV5-6 and TRBJ2-3, with 10 bases that match TRBD2. The CDR3 covers 15 residues. The V gene's germline CDR1 is SGHDT and CDR2 YYEEEE. With 0 bases clipped from V and 5 bases from J, the junction kept 3 bases outside the gene matches. The CDR3 loop is CASSLERGGKDTQYF. The CDR3 region has the DNA TGTGCCAGCAGCTTGGAGCGGGGGGGAAAAGATACGCAGTATTTT.

This chain joins TRBV29-1 and TRBJ2-3; D possibly corresponds to TRBD1 (6 bases). V was clipped by 6 bases and J by 7 bases, with 20 bases between them. Germline CDR1 is SQVTM and CDR2 is ANQGSEA. The CDR3 is 14 residues long. The CDR3: CSVPSGAPLNTQYF. CDR3 coding DNA: TGCAGCGTCCCCTCAGGGGCCCCTTTAAATACGCAGTATTTT.

Of note for this clone: The junction differs from germline at one of its ends, possibly a read error. The V and J genes are TRBV7-8 and TRBJ2-2, with TRBD2 as a possible D gene (6 bases). The CDR3 extends over 16 amino acids. In germline, CDR1 is SGHVS, CDR2 FQNEAQ. In DNA form, the CDR3 reads TGTGCCAGCAGCTTACCGGGACTCCAAAACACCGAGGAGCTGTTTTTT. This codes for CASSLPGLQNTEELFF.

V usage is TRBV29-1 and J usage is TRBJ2-3; perhaps TRBD1 as D (6 bases). Trimming shortened V by 3 bases and J by 1 base, and 23 bases separated the two germline ends. The CDR3 sequence is 18 residues long. Germline CDR1 reads SQVTM; CDR2 reads ANQGSEA. This CDR3 is CSVDNLAGGRGGTDTQYF. The CDR3 DNA is TGCAGCGTTGACAACCTTGCTGGGGGCAGGGGAGGCACAGATACGCAGTATTTT.

The chain recombines TRBV6-5 with TRBJ2-3; 9 nucleotides align to TRBD2. Germline V lookup: CDR1 MNHEY, CDR2 SVGAGI. V lost 11 bases, J lost 4 bases, and 7 bases stayed unmatched. The CDR3 is 13 amino acids. CDR3 nucleotides: TGTGCCGCGGGGGGGGAGGGGGCAGATACGCAGTATTTT. Encoded protein: CAAGGEGADTQYF.

The chain combines TRBV4-1 with TRBJ2-7; 14 nucleotides match TRBD2. The germline CDR1 and CDR2 sequences are MGHRA and YSYEKL. The V gene end was trimmed by 3 bases and the J gene end by 3 bases; junction bases not matched to a gene: 13. This CDR3 has 19 residues. As DNA, the CDR3 is TGCGCCAGCAGCCAGGTCCCGGGACTAGCGGGAGTATATGGCTACGAGCAGTACTTC. It translates to CASSQVPGLAGVYGYEQYF.

This chain joins TRBV11-2 and TRBJ2-1, with D unclear. The CDR3 is made up of 16 amino acids. Between the trimmed V and J ends, which lost 1 base and 0 bases, there was a span of 10 bases. The germline gives CDR1 SGHAT, CDR2 FQNNGV. The CDR3 DNA sequence: TGTGCCAGCAGCTTAGGCCCCGGAAGCTCCTACAATGAGCAGTTCTTC. Amino acid sequence: CASSLGPGSSYNEQFF.